Listed below are T cell receptor beta chains from one sample, sequenced in a study of cytomegalovirus exposure and HLA in healthy donors. Assay used: immunoSEQ multiplex PCR; TCRdb lists only in-frame clones, some missing. The repertoire holds over 95,000 clones, with over 65% as singletons. Specimen: PBMCs. These TCRs come from a woman aged 18-30 years in good health and CMV-seronegative. Each CDR3 is given with its conserved first and last residue. A D gene is named only where the DNA matches it firmly. Rows may omit the clone size; those that give it use once, few, many or a size class.

NA | NA | TRBJ1-1 | TRBV18 | TGTGCCAGCCACGACATTAACACTGAAGCTTTCTTT | CASHDINTEAFF
NA | TRBD2 | TRBJ2-3 | TRBV4-1 | TGCGCCAGCAGCGTCGGGAGGGCCAGGATTGTTTTTGGCACAGATACGCAGTATTTT | CASSVGRARIVFGTDTQYF
NA | TRBD1 | TRBJ1-4 | TRBV7-9 | TGTGCCAGCAGCCCACCTCCGGGACAGGGGGCTCATGAAAAACTGTTTTTT | CASSPPPGQGAHEKLFF
NA | TRBD2 | TRBJ2-7 | TRBV7-6 | TGTGCCAGCAGCTCCTCACCTACTAGCGGGAGCTTGTACGAGCAGTACTTC | CASSSSPTSGSLYEQYF
NA | NA | TRBJ2-3 | TRBV11-2 | TGTGCCAGCAGCTGGCTGGGCACAGATACGCAGTATTTT | CASSWLGTDTQYF
NA | TRBD2 | TRBJ2-6 | TRBV9 | TGTGCCAGCAGCACCCGGACTAGCGGGAGCACTGGGGCCAACGTCCTGACTTTC | CASSTRTSGSTGANVLTF
NA | TRBD1 | TRBJ2-1 | TRBV6-5 | TGTGCCAGCAGTTACGCCCGGGACAGGGTGGCGAATGAGCAGTTCTTC | CASSYARDRVANEQFF
NA | NA | TRBJ2-1 | TRBV4-3 | TGCGCCAGCAGCCAAGACGTTCAGGGGCGCTCCTACAATGAGCAGTTCTTC | CASSQDVQGRSYNEQFF
few | NA | TRBJ1-3 | TRBV11-3 | TGTGCCAGCAGCCCGAGGCAGTATGGAAACACCATATATTTT | CASSPRQYGNTIYF
once | TRBD2 | TRBJ2-1 | TRBV5-1 | TGCGCCAGCAGCTTGAGCGGGACTAGGATGAACAATGAGCAGTTCTTC | CASSLSGTRMNNEQFF
NA | NA | TRBJ2-1 | TRBV6-5 | NA | CASSSSTSPREQFF
NA | TRBD1 | TRBJ2-7 | TRBV11-2 | TGTGCCAGCAGCTACACCGGGACAGGGGCCTACGAGCAGTACTTC | CASSYTGTGAYEQYF
NA | NA | TRBJ2-1 | TRBV6-6 | TGTGCCAGCAGTGCCCCTCCAGGGTCCTCCTACAATGAGCAGTTCTTC | CASSAPPGSSYNEQFF
NA | TRBD1 | TRBJ1-4 | TRBV7-2 | TGTGCCAGCAGCACGGACAGGGGGGACGAAAAACTGTTTTTT | CASSTDRGDEKLFF
once | TRBD1 | TRBJ2-5 | TRBV4-3 | TGCGCCAGCAGCCAAGGACAGGGGGCGATCGGGGAGACCCAGTACTTC | CASSQGQGAIGETQYF
NA | NA | TRBJ2-1 | TRBV5-1 | TGCGCCAGCAGCTTGGACATCCACAATGAGCAGTTCTTC | CASSLDIHNEQFF
NA | NA | TRBJ2-5 | TRBV7-2 | TGTGCCAGCAGCTTAGGCGTCCAGGGATACGGAGAGACCCAGTACTTC | CASSLGVQGYGETQYF
NA | TRBD1 | TRBJ1-3 | TRBV19 | TGTGCCAGTAGTATTGACAGGGCTGAAAACACCATATATTTT | CASSIDRAENTIYF
once | TRBD1 | TRBJ2-5 | TRBV6-5 | TGTGCCAGCAGTTCCACCGGGACAGGGGCCCTCGAGACCCAGTACTTC | CASSSTGTGALETQYF
few | NA | TRBJ2-1 | TRBV6-5 | TGTGCCAGCAGTGGGGACATTTACAATGAGCAGTTCTTC | CASSGDIYNEQFF
NA | TRBD1 | TRBJ1-5 | TRBV2 | TGTGCCAGCAGTGAAAATGGGAGTGGGACAGGGAGGTTCCAGGTTGGCAATCAGCCCCAGCATTTT | CASSENGSGTGRFQVGNQPQHF
NA | NA | TRBJ2-2 | TRBV9 | TGTGCCAGCAGCGACAGGGGAGGAAACACCGGGGAGCTGTTTTTT | CASSDRGGNTGELFF
NA | NA | TRBJ2-1 | TRBV28 | TGTGCCAGCCACGCGAATAATGAGCAGTTCTTC | CASHANNEQFF
NA | NA | TRBJ2-1 | TRBV21-1 | TGTGCCAGCAGCATTCGACTAGCGGGGATTCTCCATGAGCAGTTCTTC | CASSIRLAGILHEQFF
NA | TRBD2 | TRBJ2-1 | TRBV27 | TGTGCCAGCCGACTAGCGGGGGGCCTTTACAATGAGCAGTTCTTC | CASRLAGGLYNEQFF
NA | NA | TRBJ1-5 | TRBV19 | TGTGCCAGTAGTCCCCTGGGAGGTAGCAATCAGCCCCAGCATTTT | CASSPLGGSNQPQHF
NA | NA | TRBJ1-1 | TRBV11-2 | TGTGCCAGCAGCTTAAAGGGACAGAACACTGAAGCTTTCTTT | CASSLKGQNTEAFF
NA | TRBD2 | TRBJ2-1 | TRBV18 | TGTGCCAGCTCTTTGCTCCCGACTAGCGGGGGGGTGTACAATGAGCAGTTCTTC | CASSLLPTSGGVYNEQFF
NA | TRBD1 | TRBJ2-7 | TRBV11-3 | TGTGCCAGCAGCGCCGGGCTTCGGACAGGGGGAGGCGAGCAGTACTTC | CASSAGLRTGGGEQYF
NA | NA | TRBJ1-6 | TRBV5-6 | TGTGCCAGCAGCTTGGCCCCGTATAATTCACCCCTCCACTTT | CASSLAPYNSPLHF
NA | NA | TRBJ1-1 | TRBV6-6 | TGTGCCAGCAGTTATATACAGGGCAAAAGGAACACTGAAGCTTTCTTT | CASSYIQGKRNTEAFF
NA | NA | TRBJ2-2 | TRBV27 | TGTGCCAGCAGTCCCCGGACAATCGGGGAGCTGTTTTTT | CASSPRTIGELFF
once | TRBD1 | TRBJ1-5 | TRBV10-2 | TGCGCCAGCAGTGAGTCGACAGGGTTTTTCGATTATAGCAATCAGCCCCAGCATTTT | CASSESTGFFDYSNQPQHF
NA | NA | TRBJ2-1 | TRBV6-1 | TGTGCCAGCAGTGAACCAGGGTTGAATGAGCAGTTCTTC | CASSEPGLNEQFF
NA | TRBD1 | TRBJ2-7 | TRBV6-1 | TGTGCCAGCAGGCGACAGGGGGCGCGCGAGCAGTACTTC | CASRRQGAREQYF
once | TRBD2 | TRBJ2-3 | TRBV5-1 | TGCGCCAGCAGCTTACGGACTAGCGGGATTAAGGCAGATACGCAGTATTTT | CASSLRTSGIKADTQYF
NA | NA | TRBJ1-2 | TRBV5-6 | TGTGCCAGCAGCTTGGGATTAGACTATGGCTACACCTTC | CASSLGLDYGYTF
few | NA | TRBJ2-1 | TRBV4-1 | TGCGCCAGCAGCCAACCCACGGGTGCAGGAGGGAATGAGCAGTTCTTC | CASSQPTGAGGNEQFF
NA | TRBD2 | TRBJ2-2 | TRBV19 | TGTGCCAGTAGTCCGGGGGGTCTCACGGGGGAGCTGTTTTTT | CASSPGGLTGELFF
NA | NA | TRBJ1-2 | TRBV29-1 | TGCAGCGTTGTACTCCAGGGTGGGGACTATGGCTACACCTTC | CSVVLQGGDYGYTF
once | TRBD2 | TRBJ2-7 | TRBV7-9 | TGTGCCAGCAGCTTACCGACTAGCGGGAGCCACGAGCAGTACTTC | CASSLPTSGSHEQYF
once | TRBD1 | TRBJ1-1 | TRBV28 | TGTGCCAGCAGTTACCCCGGACCGGGACAGGGGGCTCAGACTGAAGCTTTCTTT | CASSYPGPGQGAQTEAFF
once | NA | TRBJ2-3 | TRBV11-3 | TGTGCCAGCAGCTCAACCGGGACTCTTAGCACAGATACGCAGTATTTT | CASSSTGTLSTDTQYF
NA | TRBD2 | TRBJ2-3 | TRBV4-1 | TGCGCCAGCAGCCAAGAGGCGGGAGGCATATTAGATACGCAGTATTTT | CASSQEAGGILDTQYF
NA | NA | TRBJ1-6 | TRBV6-6 | TGTGCCAGCAGTTACTCGGCTGATAATTCACCCCTCCACTTT | CASSYSADNSPLHF
NA | TRBD2 | TRBJ2-7 | TRBV7-6 | TGTGCCAGCAGCTTAAGGAATAGCGGGAGCGAGCAGTACTTC | CASSLRNSGSEQYF
NA | TRBD1 | TRBJ2-7 | TRBV7-8 | TGTGCCAGCAGCTTGGGGACAGGGGGCGAGTGGTCCTACGAGCAGTACTTC | CASSLGTGGEWSYEQYF
NA | NA | TRBJ1-2 | TRBV5-5 | TGTGCCAGCAGCTTTGACAGAGGAGGCTACACCTTC | CASSFDRGGYTF
NA | NA | TRBJ1-4 | TRBV5-5 | TGTGCCAGCAGCTTTTCCAGGGGTGATGAAAAACTGTTTTTT | CASSFSRGDEKLFF
NA | NA | TRBJ2-7 | TRBV2 | TGTGCCAGCAGGACTTGGGACTTTTCCTACGAGCAGTACTTC | CASRTWDFSYEQYF
NA | NA | TRBJ1-1 | TRBV27 | TGTGCCAGCAGTCCGTTTTCGGGTGTAAACACTGAAGCTTTCTTT | CASSPFSGVNTEAFF
NA | NA | TRBJ2-3 | TRBV19 | TGTGCCAGTAGAGAGACTCGCCACACAGATACGCAGTATTTT | CASRETRHTDTQYF
NA | TRBD2 | TRBJ2-5 | TRBV28 | TGTGCCAGCAGTTTATTTTGGGGGACTATCGGGGTAGAGACCCAGTACTTC | CASSLFWGTIGVETQYF
NA | TRBD1 | TRBJ1-2 | TRBV2 | TGTGCCAGCAGTTCAGGGGGCCATGGCTACACCTTC | CASSSGGHGYTF